This T cell receptor (beta chain) was sequenced in a study of radiotherapy plus CTLA-4 blockade in lung cancer. CDR1 and CDR2 from the germline V gene are MNHEY and SVGAGI. This CDR3 comprises 14 residues. Trimming took off 8 bases at V and 2 bases at J, with 16 bases between the two ends. The protocol was immunoSEQ multiplex PCR, while the TCRdb copy is restricted to in-frame clones and leaves out a portion. Of approximately 60,000 clones listed, approximately 80% are singletons. Sequenced material: peripheral blood, taken from a patient treated with radiotherapy plus ipilimumab. This sequence originates from a human donor with non-small cell lung cancer who had a complete response to radiotherapy plus ipilimumab. The V gene is TRBV6-5, the J gene TRBJ2-7, with TRBD2 as a possible D gene (7 bases). The CDR3 bases are TGTGCCAGCTCAACGGGGGGACAACCCTACGAGCAGTACGTC. It specifies CASSTGGQPYEQYV.